This TCR beta chain was identified during a study of post-analysis software for immune sequencing data. Study overall: Included among the disease courses, which were recorded for the cohort, were relapsing-remitting, secondary progressive and progressive-relapsing multiple sclerosis. Broader study findings: F measure showed strong co-clustering of same-batch samples. Normalized Chao1 diversity in multiple sclerosis patients fell significantly below that of controls. The study found TRBV5-6, TRBV5-1 and TRBV20-1 among 5 or 6 TRBV segments more frequent in patients than controls.

Turning to this clonotype: Its antigen is unknown.

J lost 4 bases, V lost 3 bases, and 6 bases had no gene match. The CDR3 runs 16 residues. CDR1 MNHNY and CDR2 SVGAGI come from the germline V gene (reference sequence). Unique-molecular-identifier-tagged TCR beta cDNA libraries were used. A single record per CDR3 protein comes from TCRdb applying MiXCR to the PCR reads. The sample yields some 450,000 distinct CDR3 sequences, approximately 46% seen once. The source of this sequence is a girl under 18 with multiple sclerosis. The specimen sequenced was blood. The chain couples TRBV6-6 to TRBJ2-1; the match to TRBD2 covers 10 bases. The DNA of the CDR3 is TGTGCCAGCAGTTATACGGAGACTAGCGGGTACAATGAGCAGTTCTTC. Translated, it gives CASSYTETSGYNEQFF.